This TCR beta chain emerged from a study of human T cells and chemical hapten exposure (TCRdb year 2021). Turning to the overall study: For sensitization, 2% DPC in acetone was applied to a roughly 2 cm by roughly 2 cm area of upper inner arm skin. Throughout the approximately 24-week study period, patients were also given weekly therapeutic DPC doses on the scalp. Patch testing was performed on the upper back with Finn chambers containing 0.01% DPC, and the patch tests were scored after 6 days according to International Contact Dermatitis Research Group standards. Most of the patients in the cohort were female, and the cohort covered alopecia areata with under or over 50% scalp involvement, alopecia totalis and alopecia universalis. The libraries were sequenced as a pool, and the TCR yield per sample differed mostly because of small variations in library volumes within the pool. In alopecia patients, the study followed how the peripheral blood TCR repertoire changed in vivo over primary and secondary sensitization to diphenylcyclopropenone (DPC), a hapten. Patient blood was sampled pre-sensitization (week 0) and at 2, 6 and about 24 weeks after DPC sensitization. For TCR sequencing, blood came from some 31 alopecia patients at anywhere from one to four time points (pre-sensitization, 2, 6 and 24 weeks). General study outcomes and caveats: Repeated subsampling changed both the strength of the expansion versus patch-test correlation and the threshold at which that correlation became significant. Compared with pre-sensitization or healthy control sets, expanded TCRs formed significantly more large CDR3 similarity clusters, which is consistent with antigen-driven responses. All patients had alopecia, a presumed autoimmune disease, so their immune response might differ from that of healthy individuals. A positive correlation was found between the number of PT1 expanded TCRs and patch test score, with significance reached at thresholds 8, 16 and 32 but not 4. DPC sensitization did not change the number of TCRs with a frequency above 1 in 1000, and there was no evidence of changes in global repertoire structure.

The receptor library was made with RACE. Sequencer: NextSeq 500. During library preparation, unique molecular identifiers were attached to individual cDNA molecules so that TCRs could be counted in a quantitative, reproducible way. For every blood RNA sample, sequencing covered both the TCR alpha and TCR beta chains. Concerning the study's data processing: A median of around 100,000 TCRs per sample was observed, with a range of about 23,224 to 690,600. The Decombinator software suite was used to annotate the V, J and CDR3 of the TCR reads. For PS versus PT1 abundance plots, all samples were subsampled to the same number of TCRs (28,000). TCRs were defined as expanded if absent before sensitization and observed at least eight times at the 2-week time point. The public reads were quality trimmed at Q25 with fastp and then assembled into clones with MiXCR by TCRdb, keeping productive beta chains. Identical CDR3 proteins give one entry, which carries the most common genes and DNA. The V and J calls were not made by the authors but by TCRdb's processing. The sample contains under 130,000 distinct CDR3 sequences, 8% to 13% of them found a single time. 3% to 4% of the sample goes to the ten largest clones.

The time point label on this specimen signifies: patch test 1, 2 weeks after DPC sensitization. The treatment or condition label on this specimen signifies: therapeutic diphenylcyclopropenone sensitization with weekly scalp DPC. At every patch-test visit, the blood draw took place before the patch test was put on. Patients were eligible if aged 18 to 70, diagnosed with alopecia and judged suitable for DPC therapy, and pregnant patients were excluded. Total RNA was extracted from unfractionated whole blood that had been collected in Tempus Blood RNA tubes. This clonotype occurred many times. The specificity of this receptor is unknown. No clone much larger than this one lies a single base away; base qualities are absent. CDR3 length: 15 amino acids, cysteine to phenylalanine. Here the CDR3 DNA is all that survives: 45 bases in frame from base 1. At the junction V is shortened by 4 bases and J by 3 bases, with 13 bases in between.

The V gene is TRBV12-3 or TRBV12-4 and the J gene is TRBJ2-1, with no confidently assigned D gene. The TCR comes from a woman aged 40 to 50 with alopecia areata. Some clones in this sample may be carry-over from other donors' samples. The sample was whole blood, taken in connection with sensitization to the hapten diphenylcyclopropenone (DPC). The CDR3 region: CASSWAENDYNEQFF. The DNA sequence reads TGTGCCAGCAGTTGGGCGGAGAATGACTACAATGAGCAGTTCTTC.